Presented here are 5 T cell receptor beta chains from one specimen sequenced in a study of cytotoxic CD8 clonotypes in ibrutinib-treated CLL. Using immunoSEQ multiplex PCR, the repertoire was profiled, and TCRdb retains in-frame clones only, with some absent. The sample includes 30,000 to 35,000 clones, 69% of them seen just once. Material: PBMCs, obtained before ibrutinib treatment. The origin of the receptors is a human donor with chronic lymphocytic leukemia.

The rearrangement joins TRBV27 to TRBJ2-3, with 7 bases fitting TRBD2. The germline V gene has CDR1 MNHEY and CDR2 SMNVEV (reference sequence). The CDR3 has 15 residues. After removal of 3 bases from V and 1 base from J, the junction contained 4 bases not matched to a gene. The CDR3 nucleotides read TGTGCCAGCAGTTTTACAACTAGCGGCACAGATACGCAGTATTTT. Amino acid sequence: CASSFTTSGTDTQYF.

This rearrangement joins TRBV5-1 to TRBJ1-6, with a weak D call TRBD1 (6 bases). The V end was cut by 0 bases, the J end by 10 bases, with 20 bases between. Germline loops: CDR1 SGHRS, CDR2 YFSETQ. This CDR3 is built from 17 residues. Here the CDR3 DNA reads TGCGCCAGCAGCTTGGCGGGGCTTGTACAGGGACGATCACCCCTCCACTTT. As protein: CASSLAGLVQGRSPLHF.

V gene TRBV5-6 combines with J gene TRBJ1-5; TRBD1 matches at 8 bases. Trimming cost V 0 bases and J 1 base; bases outside gene matches: 3. The germline gives CDR1 SGHDT, CDR2 YYEEEE. This CDR3 has 16 residues. The CDR3 DNA reads TGTGCCAGCAGCTTGGCCGGGACAGGCAGCAATCAGCCCCAGCATTTT. It translates to CASSLAGTGSNQPQHF.

The chain uses TRBV28 and TRBJ1-1; 7 bases are shared with TRBD1. Losses at the gene ends were 5 bases for V and 9 bases for J; bases not matched to a gene: 9. This CDR3 comprises 13 residues. CDR1 MDHEN and CDR2 SYDVKM come from the germline V gene. DNA of the CDR3: TGTGCCAGCAGTCCTGGGGGACAGAGGAAAGCTTTCTTT. This sequence encodes CASSPGGQRKAFF.

This chain links TRBV6-1 with TRBJ1-1; no clear D. The germline CDR1 and CDR2 sequences are MNHNS and SASEGT. The CDR3 is 13 amino acids. Trimming shortened V by 4 bases and J by 6 bases, and 12 bases separated the two germline ends. CDR3 DNA sequence: TGTGCCAGCAGTGTTGCCTTCCCCCCTGAAGCTTTCTTT. It specifies CASSVAFPPEAFF.